What follows are 30 T cell receptor beta chains derived from one specimen sequenced in a study of CD4+ T cells in melanoma. Using immunoSEQ multiplex PCR, the repertoire was profiled, and TCRdb retains in-frame clones only, with some absent. The sample carries around 13,000 clones, over 65% recorded once. Source material: cells from a culture (not recorded whether cultured in vitro). These receptors all come from a human donor with melanoma.

This chain connects TRBV7-9 to TRBJ1-1, with D possibly being TRBD1 (5 bases). The CDR3 totals 15 residues. Germline V gives CDR1 SEHNR, CDR2 FQNEAQ (reference sequence). The V end lost 5 bases, the J end lost 0 bases, and 13 bases lay between the germline ends. In DNA, the CDR3 is TGTGCCAGCAGCGCAGAGACAGAGATGAACACTGAAGCTTTCTTT. Its translation is CASSAETEMNTEAFF.

The CDR3 protein is CASRSTGTLKTPLHF. The DNA for the CDR3 is TGTGCCAGTAGATCCACAGGGACTCTAAAAACACCCCTCCACTTT. The rearrangement joins TRBV19 to TRBJ1-6; TRBD1 might be the D (6 bases). The V end lost 6 bases, the J end lost 11 bases, and 20 bases lay between the germline ends. The germline gives CDR1 LNHDA, CDR2 SQIVND (reference sequence). There are 15 residues in the CDR3.

The V gene is TRBV7-3, the J gene TRBJ2-3, with 13 bases lining up with TRBD2. CDR3 length equals 17 residues. The trim removed 5 bases at V and 0 bases at J, leaving 5 bases unmatched. Germline loops: CDR1 SGHTA, CDR2 FQGTGA. CDR3 loop: CASSRTSGGKSTDTQYF. DNA of the CDR3: TGTGCCAGCAGCCGGACTAGCGGGGGAAAGAGCACAGATACGCAGTATTTT. The whole variable domain, remainder taken from reference TRBV7-3 and TRBJ2-3, is GAGVSQTPSNKVTEKGKYVELRCDPISGHTALYWYRQSLGQGPEFLIYFQGTGAADDSGLPNDRFFAVRPEGSVSTLKIQRTERGDSAVYLCASSRTSGGKSTDTQYFGPGTRLTVL.

In DNA form, the CDR3 reads TGTGCCAGTAGGCTACCCCCGGGGGATACGCAGTATTTT. This encodes CASRLPPGDTQYF. The chain employs TRBV19 and TRBJ2-3; D may be TRBD2 (5 bases). CDR3 length: 13 residues. V lost 6 bases and J 6 bases, leaving 13 bases between the germline ends. Per germline, CDR1 LNHDA and CDR2 SQIVND (reference sequence).

V gene TRBV9 combines with J gene TRBJ1-2, with D perhaps TRBD1 (5 bases). Trimming pared 0 bases from V and 5 bases from J, leaving 11 bases between. The length of the CDR3 is 14 residues. Germline-derived CDR1 and CDR2 are SGDLS and YYNGEE. This CDR3 reads CASSVAGEGYGYTF. CDR3 in DNA: TGTGCCAGCAGCGTAGCGGGGGAGGGATATGGCTACACCTTC.

The chain recombines TRBV7-9 with TRBJ1-2; no reliable D call. The germline CDR1 and CDR2 sequences are SEHNR and FQNEAQ (reference sequence). This CDR3 contains 14 residues. Trimming took off 2 bases at V and 6 bases at J, with 13 bases between the two ends. The CDR3 here is CASSLREGTHGYTF. The DNA of the CDR3 is TGTGCCAGCAGCTTAAGGGAGGGTACACATGGCTACACCTTC.

The rearrangement uses TRBV14 and TRBJ2-1; D ambiguous. This CDR3 has 14 amino acids. V lost 1 base and J lost 6, with 10 bases in between. CDR1 is SGHDN and CDR2 is FVKESK in the germline V gene. The CDR3 is CASSQVMNINEQFF. The CDR3 DNA reads as TGTGCCAGCAGCCAAGTAATGAATATCAATGAGCAGTTCTTC.

V is TRBV19 and J is TRBJ2-7; tentatively, D is TRBD2 (6 bases). Germline V gene sequence: CDR1 LNHDA, CDR2 SQIVND (reference sequence). CDR3 length: 16 residues. V lost 3 bases to trimming and J lost 2 bases, with 17 bases between them. The CDR3: CASSIAHGDWTYEQYF. The CDR3 DNA follows: TGTGCCAGTAGTATCGCCCACGGGGACTGGACCTACGAGCAGTACTTC.

This clone has just one count. The V and J genes are TRBV5-1 and TRBJ1-2, with D possibly being TRBD1 (5 bases). CDR3 length: 15 amino acids. Germline CDR1 is SGHRS and CDR2 is YFSETQ. The V end was cut by 3 bases, the J end by 3 bases, with 15 bases between. The CDR3: CASSSNRGEDYGYTF. The DNA of the CDR3 is TGCGCCAGCAGCTCTAATCGGGGGGAAGACTATGGCTACACCTTC.

The J gene is TRBJ1-2, the V gene TRBV27; tentative D call: TRBD1 (6 bases). This CDR3 has 11 residues. V was pared by 8 bases and J by 5 bases, with 9 bases between. CDR1 MNHEY and CDR2 SMNVEV come from the germline V gene (reference sequence). The CDR3 spells CASGTQYGYTF. DNA of the CDR3: TGTGCCAGCGGGACACAGTATGGCTACACCTTC.

The chain recombines TRBV5-1 with TRBJ1-2, with unresolved D. Germline values: CDR1 SGHRS, CDR2 YFSETQ. V shed 1 base and J shed 4 bases, with 11 bases lying between them. This CDR3 spans 14 amino acids. CDR3 sequence: CASSLQSLSYGYTF. In DNA, the CDR3 is TGCGCCAGCAGCTTGCAGTCCCTAAGCTATGGCTACACCTTC.

The chain combines TRBV1 with TRBJ1-3; the table's D call, TRBD1, was not checked against the DNA. TRBV1 is marked as a pseudogene. This CDR3 contains 17 residues. CDR3: CTSSQDLDRPSGNTIYF. The CDR3, as DNA: TGCACCAGCAGCCAAGATCTAGACAGGCCCTCTGGAAACACCATATATTTT.

A single count supports this clone. The rearrangement uses TRBV15 and TRBJ2-1, with 9 nucleotides matching TRBD2. Germline CDR1 reads LNHNV; CDR2 reads YYDKDF (reference sequence). J was trimmed by 8 bases and V by 8 bases; bases with no gene match: 7. CDR3 length equals 13 residues. The CDR3, as DNA: TGTGCCACCCGAGGACTAGCGCGGGATGAGCAGTTCTTC. Translation gives CATRGLARDEQFF.

This chain uses TRBV27 with TRBJ1-2; D might be TRBD1 (6 bases). V was shortened by 5 bases and J by 8 bases, with 18 bases between the two germline ends. Germline V CDR1 and CDR2: MNHEY, SMNVEV (reference sequence). The CDR3 spans 14 residues. This CDR3 reads CASSGTTGSRGYTF. In nucleotides, the CDR3 is TGTGCCAGCAGTGGGACCACAGGGTCGCGGGGCTACACCTTC.

The chain uses TRBV6-1 and TRBJ2-3, with a weak D call TRBD2 (6 bases). The CDR3 covers 16 residues. V gave up 2 bases and J gave up 4 bases, with 16 bases separating them. In germline, CDR1 is MNHNS, CDR2 SASEGT. The CDR3 region is CASSERGGVSPDTQYF. CDR3 sequence (DNA): TGTGCCAGCAGTGAAAGGGGCGGGGTGAGCCCAGATACGCAGTATTTT.

J is TRBJ2-2 and V is TRBV7-6, with 8 bases that match TRBD2. The CDR3 totals 16 residues. Germline V gene lookup returns CDR1 SGHVS and CDR2 FNYEAQ. J was trimmed by 4 bases and V by 4 bases; bases with no gene match: 8. The CDR3 sequence is CASSSTGGQITGELFF. The DNA of the CDR3 is TGTGCCAGCAGCTCGACGGGGGGGCAAATCACCGGGGAGCTGTTTTTT.

The chain joins TRBV2 to TRBJ2-7; weak D call: TRBD2 (5 bases). Germline V gene lookup returns CDR1 SNHLY and CDR2 FYNNEI. This CDR3 spans 14 amino acids. V was trimmed by 4 bases and J by 3 bases, leaving 13 bases between them. In DNA form, the CDR3 reads TGTGCCAGCAGTGGACTGGGAGTTGTCTACGAGCAGTACTTC. Translating it yields CASSGLGVVYEQYF.

This chain links TRBV12-5 with TRBJ1-2; no reliable D call. The CDR3 spans 13 residues. V lost 4 bases and J lost 8, with 14 bases in between. From germline, CDR1 is LGHNT and CDR2 FRNRAP. The CDR3 loop is CASGSPTRAGYTF. In DNA, the CDR3 is TGTGCTAGTGGTTCGCCCACACGGGCGGGCTACACCTTC.

The chain carries TRBV11-2 and TRBJ2-7; D is tentatively TRBD1 or TRBD2 (5 bases each). CDR3 size: 14 residues. Germline values: CDR1 SGHAT, CDR2 FQNNGV. Between the trimmed V and J ends, which lost 0 bases and 6 bases, there was a span of 12 bases. CDR3 nucleotide sequence: TGTGCCAGCAGCTTAGAAGGGACGGTGGGCGAGCAGTACTTC. It codes for CASSLEGTVGEQYF.

The chain joins TRBV28 to TRBJ1-6; D is unclear. Germline CDR1 is MDHEN and CDR2 is SYDVKM. V was shortened by 6 bases and J by 0 bases, with 15 bases between the two germline ends. This CDR3 is 17 amino acids long. The CDR3 reads CASRSDGALSYNSPLHF. DNA for the CDR3: TGTGCCAGCAGGTCGGACGGAGCCCTCTCCTATAATTCACCCCTCCACTTT.

This chain joins TRBV18 and TRBJ1-3; D is ambiguous. Germline loops: CDR1 KGHSH, CDR2 LQKENI. V was trimmed by 6 bases and J by 0 bases, leaving 12 bases between them. The CDR3 covers 15 residues. The DNA of the CDR3 is TGTGCCAGCTCCCCTGGCGCTGACTCTGGAAACACCATATATTTT. Amino acid sequence: CASSPGADSGNTIYF.

The chain combines TRBV6-1 with TRBJ1-2; 7 bases map to TRBD1. CDR3 length: 12 residues. CDR1 and CDR2 (germline): MNHNS, SASEGT. The ends lost 8 bases at V and 4 bases at J; junction bases unmatched: 4. The CDR3 sequence is CASYGQVYGYTF. CDR3 sequence (DNA): TGTGCCAGCTACGGACAGGTCTATGGCTACACCTTC.

V usage is TRBV7-2 and J usage is TRBJ2-7; a weak D match, TRBD1 (6 bases). The CDR3 spans 14 residues. The germline gives CDR1 SGHTA, CDR2 FQGNSA. The V gene lost 0 bases and the J gene lost 2 bases, with 8 bases spanning the gap. The CDR3 DNA sequence: TGTGCCAGCAGCTTAGCCTGGACAGCCTACGAGCAGTACTTC. Translated, it gives CASSLAWTAYEQYF.

The J gene is TRBJ2-1, the V gene TRBV19; weak D call: TRBD2 (6 bases). There are 13 residues in the CDR3. Germline CDR1 LNHDA, CDR2 SQIVND (reference sequence). Trimming left V 6 bases short and J 8 bases short, with 14 bases between. For the CDR3, the DNA is TGTGCCAGTAGGACTAGTCTCTTCCATGAGCAGTTCTTC. Its protein is CASRTSLFHEQFF.

The V gene is TRBV6-1, the J gene TRBJ1-2; no clear D gene. V lost 6 bases and J lost 6, with 17 bases in between. Germline V gene lookup returns CDR1 MNHNS and CDR2 SASEGT. The CDR3 has 14 amino acids. DNA of the CDR3: TGTGCCAGCAGGCCTCTGAACGGTGGCCATGGCTACACCTTC. Translated: CASRPLNGGHGYTF.

A few counts support this clone. The CDR3, as DNA: TGTGCCAGCAGTCGGGTGGTCAGGACAGATACGCAGTATTTT. Its protein product is CASSRVVRTDTQYF. The rearrangement links TRBV27 to TRBJ2-3; D gene uncertain. Germline V gives CDR1 MNHEY, CDR2 SMNVEV (reference sequence). Trimming took off 5 bases at V and 3 bases at J, with 12 bases between the two ends. The CDR3 extends over 14 amino acids.

V is TRBV19 and J is TRBJ1-5; TRBD1 matches at 10 bases. Germline V gives CDR1 LNHDA, CDR2 SQIVND (reference sequence). The CDR3 sequence is 21 residues long. The trim removed 3 bases at V and 1 base at J, leaving 18 bases unmatched. The chain's CDR3 is CASSINRDRGFSVWSNQPQHF. The DNA of the CDR3 is TGTGCCAGTAGTATCAACCGGGACAGGGGATTTTCGGTTTGGAGCAATCAGCCCCAGCATTTT.

This chain uses TRBV7-8 with TRBJ1-3; unclear D gene. V lost 5 bases to trimming and J lost 2 bases, with 4 bases between them. Germline V gene lookup returns CDR1 SGHVS and CDR2 FQNEAQ. The CDR3 covers 12 residues. CDR3 DNA sequence: TGTGCCAGCAGCCAACCTGGAAACACCATATATTTT. Encoded protein: CASSQPGNTIYF.

This clone was picked up a small number of times. The chain joins TRBV18 to TRBJ2-2; D perhaps matches TRBD1 (6 bases). The CDR3 runs to 16 residues. V was trimmed by 1 base and J by 4 bases, leaving 13 bases between them. Germline V gene sequence: CDR1 KGHSH, CDR2 LQKENI. The CDR3 sequence is CASSPRAQGPTGELFF. The CDR3 nucleotides are TGTGCCAGCTCACCACGGGCCCAGGGGCCCACCGGGGAGCTGTTTTTT.

The J gene is TRBJ2-2, the V gene TRBV5-4; possibly TRBD1 or TRBD2 for D (5 bases each). The CDR3 consists of 15 residues. V lost 4 bases to trimming and J lost 3 bases, with 13 bases between them. Germline V gene data show CDR1 as SGHNT and CDR2 as YYREEE (reference sequence). This CDR3 reads CASSRDPQDTGELFF. CDR3 coding DNA: TGTGCCAGCAGCCGGGACCCACAGGACACCGGGGAGCTGTTTTTT.